This T cell receptor beta chain was captured in a study of T cell changes during pregnancy in multiple sclerosis. TCRdb's table, derived via immunoSEQ multiplex PCR, lists solely in-frame clones and lacks some. Found here are tens of thousands of clones, 90% to 95% of them singletons; the top ten hold about 0.45%. The source is a female donor with multiple sclerosis, enrolled in a pregnancy study. Material: CD4+ T cells from peripheral blood mononuclear cells, obtained before pregnancy.

The CDR3 DNA sequence: TGTGCCAGCAGCTTAGCGGCGGTTCAAGAGACCCAGTACTTC. Translation gives CASSLAAVQETQYF. The chain couples TRBV7-9 to TRBJ2-5, with D uncertain. The CDR3 consists of 14 residues. CDR1 and CDR2 (germline): SEHNR, FQNEAQ (reference sequence). V lost 0 bases and J 2 bases, leaving 7 bases between the germline ends.